The TCR beta chain described here comes from a study of blood T cells in healthy people across ages. PCR was performed a second time for roughly 7 to 11 cycles using a sample-barcoded 5' primer and a J-beta primer mix. TCRdb redid the calling of the 5' RACE reads with MiXCR, one entry per CDR3 protein. The sample has 1.4 million to 1.5 million distinct CDR3 sequences; roughly 40% are singletons. Trimming at V came to 2 bases and at J to 10 bases, leaving 8 bases not matched to a gene. CDR1 and CDR2 (germline): SNHLY, FYNNEI. This CDR3 is built from 14 residues. This clonotype has just a few counts. The rearrangement joins TRBV2 to TRBJ2-1, with 7 nucleotides matching TRBD2. What was sequenced was blood. The sequence derives from a woman between 18 and 29 years old in good health. The CDR3 spells CASSERVLAVEQFF. The CDR3 nucleotides read TGTGCCAGCAGTGAAAGGGTTCTAGCGGTAGAGCAGTTCTTC.